Each of the 14 T cell receptor beta chains below was sequenced from the same sample in a study of cytomegalovirus exposure and HLA in healthy donors. Both 60 Vbeta primers and 13 Jbeta primers went into the PCR. Some clones are missing from TCRdb's copy, which holds only in-frame ones; the method was immunoSEQ multiplex PCR. The sample lists roughly 150,000 clones, about three quarters occurring once. Material: PBMCs. These TCRs come from a male donor in good health and CMV-seronegative.

This clone was counted a few times. The V call is TRBV7-9, the J call TRBJ2-4, with 8 bases that match TRBD1. V was pared by 5 bases and J by 0 bases, with 12 bases of the junction left unmatched. Germline V gene data show CDR1 as SEHNR and CDR2 as FQNEAQ (reference sequence). The CDR3 has 18 residues. This CDR3 reads CASSLGTGREIAKNIQYF. CDR3 sequence (DNA): TGTGCCAGCAGCCTGGGGACAGGTAGAGAAATAGCCAAAAACATTCAGTACTTC.

The J gene is TRBJ2-3, the V gene TRBV5-1, with TRBD1 matching 7 bases. J lost 0 bases, V lost 4 bases, and 5 bases had no gene match. CDR1 SGHRS and CDR2 YFSETQ come from the germline V gene. The CDR3 is 15 residues long. The CDR3, as DNA: TGCGCCAGCAGCAAAAGGACAGGAAGCACAGATACGCAGTATTTT. Translated, it gives CASSKRTGSTDTQYF.

This clone was counted once. The chain is built from TRBV5-5 and TRBJ1-2, with a tentative D call TRBD1 (5 bases). Germline CDR1 SGHKS, CDR2 YYEKEE (reference sequence). Trimming pared 3 bases from V and 7 bases from J, leaving 19 bases between. This CDR3 comprises 15 residues. This CDR3 is CASSSGAGLTGGYTF. DNA of the CDR3: TGTGCCAGCAGCTCTGGGGCAGGGTTGACCGGTGGCTACACCTTC. The variable domain in full, with the rest retrieved from reference TRBV5-5 and TRBJ1-2, is DAGVTQSPTHLIKTRGQQVTLRCSPISGHKSVSWYQQVLGQGPQFIFQYYEKEERGRGNFPDRFSARQFPNYSSELNVNALLLGDSALYLCASSSGAGLTGGYTFGSGTRLTVV.

This chain uses TRBV13 with TRBJ1-2; 8 bases are shared with TRBD1. This CDR3 has 13 residues. Trimming cost V 5 bases and J 6 bases; bases outside gene matches: 5. The germline V gene encodes CDR1 PRHDT and CDR2 FYEKMQ (reference sequence). Here the CDR3 DNA reads TGTGCCAGCAGCACTCAGGGGGCGCATGGCTACACCTTC. It translates to CASSTQGAHGYTF.

The chain has TRBV7-9 and TRBJ2-5, with a tentative D call TRBD1 (5 bases). Gene TRBJ2-7 matches the end of the DNA better, so the J call may be wrong. Germline V gene lookup returns CDR1 SEHNR and CDR2 FQNEAQ (reference sequence). The CDR3 consists of 16 residues. CDR3 nucleotide sequence: TGTGCCAGCAGCTTACCGCTAGGGGCTTCTTCCTACGAGCAGTACTTC. As protein: CASSLPLGASSYEQYF.

DNA for the CDR3: TGTGCCAGCTCACCGAGACTAGCGGCGAACACCGGGGAGCTGTTTTTT. Translating gives CASSPRLAANTGELFF. The rearrangement links TRBV18 to TRBJ2-2; 9 nucleotides align to TRBD2. From germline, CDR1 is KGHSH and CDR2 LQKENI. This CDR3 region has 16 residues. V lost 3 bases to trimming and J lost 0 bases; unmatched junction nucleotides: 2. Combining the CDR3 with reference TRBV18 and TRBJ2-2 gives the whole variable domain NAGVMQNPRHLVRRRGQEARLRCSPMKGHSHVYWYRQLPEEGLKFMVYLQKENIIDESGMPKERFSAEFPKEGPSILRIQQVVRGDSAAYFCASSPRLAANTGELFFGEGSRLTVL.

V gene TRBV5-6 combines with J gene TRBJ2-3, with D maybe TRBD1 (5 bases). V lost 1 base to trimming and J lost 0 bases, with 9 bases between them. This CDR3 spans 15 amino acids. Germline lookup yields CDR1 SGHDT and CDR2 YYEEEE. The CDR3, as DNA: TGTGCCAGCAGCTTGCGACAGTCTAGCACAGATACGCAGTATTTT. Residues: CASSLRQSSTDTQYF.

The chain carries TRBV5-6 and TRBJ2-1, with 7 bases lining up with TRBD2. The CDR3 has 15 residues. V lost 7 bases to trimming and J lost 3 bases; unmatched junction nucleotides: 10. The germline V gene has CDR1 SGHDT and CDR2 YYEEEE. The CDR3 region is CASVYGDYNYNEQFF. DNA of the CDR3: TGTGCCAGCGTCTATGGGGACTACAACTACAATGAGCAGTTCTTC.

This chain links TRBV7-9 with TRBJ1-2; 9 bases fit TRBD1. CDR3 size: 14 residues. Trimming at V came to 1 base and at J to 6 bases, leaving 3 bases not matched to a gene. Germline CDR1 and CDR2: SEHNR and FQNEAQ (reference sequence). The CDR3 is CASSLGTGDDGYTF. The CDR3 bases are TGTGCCAGCAGCTTAGGGACAGGGGACGATGGCTACACCTTC.

This clone was observed a handful of times. V gene TRBV15 combines with J gene TRBJ1-1; maybe TRBD1 (5 bases). Trimming removed 3 bases at V and 4 bases at J, with 15 bases between. Germline loops: CDR1 LNHNV, CDR2 YYDKDF (reference sequence). This CDR3 has 15 residues. CDR3 sequence: CATSRGEGGRTEAFF. The CDR3 DNA is TGTGCCACCAGCAGGGGGGAGGGCGGGCGCACTGAAGCTTTCTTT.

The genes are TRBV9 and TRBJ2-2, with unresolved D. Germline lookup yields CDR1 SGDLS and CDR2 YYNGEE. V lost 7 bases, J lost 2 bases, and 18 bases lay in between. The CDR3 contains 16 residues. The DNA for the CDR3 is TGTGCCAGCGGCCGAGCACAGAAAATCAACACCGGGGAGCTGTTTTTT. The encoded protein is CASGRAQKINTGELFF. The full variable domain, completed using reference TRBV9 and TRBJ2-2, is DSGVTQTPKHLITATGQRVTLRCSPRSGDLSVYWYQQSLDQGLQFLIQYYNGEERAKGNILERFSAQQFPDLHSELNLSSLELGDSALYFCASGRAQKINTGELFFGEGSRLTVL.

This clone was picked up a small number of times. J is TRBJ2-7 and V is TRBV5-4, with TRBD1 identical over 10 bases. The CDR3 contains 14 residues. The germline V gene encodes CDR1 SGHNT and CDR2 YYREEE (reference sequence). Trimming took 1 base from V and 5 from J; bases not matched to a gene: 3. The CDR3: CASSLRQGANEQYF. The CDR3 DNA reads TGTGCCAGCAGCTTGAGACAGGGGGCCAACGAGCAGTACTTC.

V usage is TRBV5-1 and J usage is TRBJ2-7; TRBD1 might be the D (6 bases). Deletions cut 5 bases from V and 2 bases from J, with 11 bases between. The CDR3 has 13 residues. In germline, CDR1 is SGHRS, CDR2 YFSETQ. The CDR3 loop reads CASSHGQTYEQYF. In DNA form, the CDR3 reads TGCGCCAGCAGTCACGGACAGACCTACGAGCAGTACTTC. The variable domain in full, completed from reference TRBV5-1 and TRBJ2-7, reads KAGVTQTPRYLIKTRGQQVTLSCSPISGHRSVSWYQQTPGQGLQFLFEYFSETQRNKGNFPGRFSGRQFSNSRSEMNVSTLELGDSALYLCASSHGQTYEQYFGPGTRLTVT.

V and J are TRBV14 and TRBJ2-7, with D perhaps TRBD2 (6 bases). There are 15 residues in the CDR3. Between the trimmed V and J ends, which lost 1 base and 7 bases, there was a span of 17 bases. Germline V CDR1 and CDR2: SGHDN, FVKESK. The CDR3 DNA reads TGTGCCAGCAGCCAAGCAGGCGGGGCACCTATGGAGCAGTACTTC. This gives the protein CASSQAGGAPMEQYF.